This is a list of T cell receptor beta chains from one sample in a study of T cell repertoires in cytomegalovirus infection. No antigens are known for them. Via MiXCR, TCRdb re-called the reads, giving one row per CDR3 protein. Of roughly 110,000 distinct CDR3 sequences listed, 30% to 35% were seen once; the top ten hold around 41%. Sample: CD8+ T cells from cultured PBMCs, taken from culture after CMV antigen stimulation. The receptor source for this set is a human donor in good health (CMV status not recorded). Some clones in this sample may be carry-over from other donors' samples. Each CDR3 is given without its conserved first and last residue. The order of the fields is V gene, J gene, CDR3 protein.

v_gene: TRBV5-5
j_gene: TRBJ2-7
CDR3aa: ASSLSYSQAYEQY

v_gene: TRBV6-2/TRBV6-3
j_gene: TRBJ2-6
CDR3aa: ASSLIGGIGANVLT

v_gene: TRBV5-6
j_gene: TRBJ2-7
CDR3aa: ASSRGDLAYEQY

v_gene: TRBV7-9
j_gene: TRBJ2-3
CDR3aa: ASTLRQGEFATDTQY

v_gene: TRBV4-1
j_gene: TRBJ2-7
CDR3aa: ASSQNSVGHYEQY

v_gene: TRBV28
j_gene: TRBJ1-2
CDR3aa: ASSLTGGTNYGYT

v_gene: TRBV6-1
j_gene: TRBJ2-1
CDR3aa: ASSRSHSLRRYWEQF

v_gene: TRBV7-8
j_gene: TRBJ2-5
CDR3aa: ASSLAPQGRETQY

v_gene: TRBV7-9
j_gene: TRBJ1-1
CDR3aa: ASSTGTAGGTEAF

v_gene: TRBV6-6
j_gene: TRBJ1-1
CDR3aa: ASSYARGTQMNTEAF

v_gene: TRBV7-2
j_gene: TRBJ1-5
CDR3aa: ASSLTLTGQPQH

v_gene: TRBV14
j_gene: TRBJ2-7
CDR3aa: ASSQWGQPYEQY

v_gene: TRBV7-2
j_gene: TRBJ1-2
CDR3aa: ASITRGYGYT

v_gene: TRBV10-3
j_gene: TRBJ2-2
CDR3aa: AISEDPDHGANTGELF

v_gene: TRBV27
j_gene: TRBJ2-7
CDR3aa: ASRRDRDSYEQY

v_gene: TRBV27
j_gene: TRBJ2-7
CDR3aa: ASSFGVSGEQY

v_gene: TRBV6-2/TRBV6-3
j_gene: TRBJ2-1
CDR3aa: ASSYPPNEQF

v_gene: TRBV6-4
j_gene: TRBJ2-5
CDR3aa: ASSVWGGETQY

v_gene: TRBV28
j_gene: TRBJ2-1
CDR3aa: ASSLVRQGGYNEQF

v_gene: TRBV7-9
j_gene: TRBJ1-1
CDR3aa: ASSSYTDTEAF